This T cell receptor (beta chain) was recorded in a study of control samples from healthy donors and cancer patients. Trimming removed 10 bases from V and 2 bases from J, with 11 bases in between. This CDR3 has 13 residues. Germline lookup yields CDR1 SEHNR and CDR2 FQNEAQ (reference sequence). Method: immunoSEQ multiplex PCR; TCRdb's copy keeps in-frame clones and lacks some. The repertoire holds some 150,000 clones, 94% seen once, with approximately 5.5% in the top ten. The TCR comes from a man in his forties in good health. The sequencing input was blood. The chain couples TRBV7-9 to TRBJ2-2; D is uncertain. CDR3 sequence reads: CATIQRNTGELFF. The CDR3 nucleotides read TGTGCCACCATACAGAGAAACACCGGGGAGCTGTTTTTT.